The 25 T cell receptor beta chains below come from one sample, sequenced in a study of blood T cell repertoires in COVID-19. The assay was immunoSEQ multiplex PCR, and TCRdb's table has in-frame clones only and misses some. The data contain 45,000 to 55,000 clones, 90% of them singletons. The sequencing input was peripheral blood. The receptors shown here come from a human donor in a cohort sampled during active COVID-19.

This chain joins TRBV19 and TRBJ1-1; D gene ambiguous. V gave up 6 bases and J gave up 6 bases, with 14 bases separating them. This CDR3 contains 13 residues. CDR1 and CDR2 (germline): LNHDA, SQIVND (reference sequence). CDR3 sequence (DNA): TGTGCCAGTAGAAAAGAGGCCGGCCCTGAAGCTTTCTTT. Protein: CASRKEAGPEAFF.

This clone was recorded a few times. CDR3 nucleotides: TGTGCCAGCAGCGTAGAAGGGGAGGCTAACTATGGCTACACCTTC. It encodes CASSVEGEANYGYTF. This chain connects TRBV9 to TRBJ1-2; the D gene is possibly TRBD1 (5 bases). CDR1 is SGDLS, CDR2 YYNGEE, per germline. The CDR3 contains 15 residues. Trimming shortened V by 0 bases and J by 0 bases, and 9 bases separated the two germline ends.

The J gene is TRBJ1-1, the V gene TRBV30; no firm D call. CDR3 length: 11 amino acids. V lost 3 bases, J lost 11 bases, and 13 bases lay in between. CDR1 GTSNPN and CDR2 SVGIG come from the germline V gene (reference sequence). CDR3: CAWRVLAGAFF. The CDR3 coding sequence is TGTGCCTGGAGGGTATTGGCAGGCGCTTTCTTT.

The chain combines TRBV10-2 with TRBJ1-1, with 8 bases matching TRBD1. The germline gives CDR1 WSHSY, CDR2 SAAADI. This CDR3 region has 12 residues. The junction had 2 bases not matched to a gene; V was cut back by 7 bases and J by 4 bases. The CDR3 bases are TGCGCCAGCAATACAGGGGGCACTGAAGCTTTCTTT. As protein: CASNTGGTEAFF.

This chain connects TRBV18 to TRBJ2-1, with no clear D. This CDR3 region has 13 residues. Trimming took off 2 bases at V and 5 bases at J, with 7 bases between the two ends. In germline, CDR1 is KGHSH, CDR2 LQKENI. CDR3 sequence: CASSPAGNNEQFF. The DNA of the CDR3 is TGTGCCAGCTCACCAGCAGGTAACAATGAGCAGTTCTTC.

This chain links TRBV5-1 with TRBJ2-1; 9 positions agree with TRBD1. The CDR3 has 14 residues. From germline, CDR1 is SGHRS and CDR2 YFSETQ. The ends lost 0 bases at V and 8 bases at J; junction bases unmatched: 3. The CDR3 bases are TGCGCCAGCAGCTTGGAGGGACAGGGCTATGAGCAGTTCTTC. It is translated as CASSLEGQGYEQFF.

The genes are TRBV9 and TRBJ2-2, with 12 bases lining up with TRBD2. Losses at the gene ends were 3 bases for V and 7 bases for J; bases not matched to a gene: 4. Germline V gene data show CDR1 as SGDLS and CDR2 as YYNGEE. The CDR3 covers 15 residues. The CDR3 sequence is CASSALGLAGGELFF. CDR3 in DNA: TGTGCCAGCAGCGCCTTGGGACTAGCGGGCGGGGAGCTGTTTTTT.

By share of the sample, this clone is medium-sized. The gene calls are TRBV3-1 (or the pseudogene TRBV3-2) and TRBJ2-6; 7 bases fit TRBD1. CDR3 length: 18 residues. Germline-derived CDR1 and CDR2 are LGHDT and YNNKEL (reference sequence). V lost 4 bases to trimming and J lost 3 bases; unmatched junction nucleotides: 12. The chain's CDR3 is CASSPSQGSRSGANVLTF. CDR3 sequence (DNA): TGTGCCAGCAGCCCCTCACAGGGGTCGAGGAGTGGGGCCAACGTCCTGACTTTC.

The chain combines TRBV7-2 with TRBJ2-1; the match to TRBD2 covers 9 bases. Germline V gene data show CDR1 as SGHTA and CDR2 as FQGNSA. CDR3 length equals 17 residues. After removal of 2 bases from V and 6 bases from J, the junction contained 11 bases not matched to a gene. The CDR3 DNA is TGTGCCAGCAGCTTATACCCGTATAGCGGGAGAGCCAATGAGCAGTTCTTC. It is translated as CASSLYPYSGRANEQFF.

The rearrangement links TRBV25-1 to TRBJ1-4; D is unresolved. Germline V gives CDR1 MGHDK, CDR2 SYGVNS. Trimming pared 6 bases from V and 6 bases from J, leaving 14 bases between. This CDR3 region has 14 residues. The CDR3 nucleotides are TGTGCCAGCAGAAATCCGGGTAACGATGAAAAACTGTTTTTT. Protein sequence: CASRNPGNDEKLFF.

The chain couples TRBV3-1 (or the pseudogene TRBV3-2) to TRBJ2-7, with 8 positions matching TRBD2. V shed 0 bases, J shed 3 bases, and the junction held 4 bases outside the gene matches. The CDR3 runs to 15 residues. Germline V gives CDR1 LGHDT, CDR2 YNNKEL (reference sequence). CDR3 in amino acids: CASSQDGTRNYEQYF. The CDR3 DNA is TGTGCCAGCAGCCAAGACGGGACTAGAAACTACGAGCAGTACTTC.

This clone ranks as medium-sized (0.01 to 0.1%). The chain links TRBV27 to TRBJ2-7; 7 bases are shared with TRBD1. V lost 4 bases, J lost 3 bases, and 6 bases stayed unmatched. This CDR3 is 14 amino acids long. Germline V gives CDR1 MNHEY, CDR2 SMNVEV (reference sequence). The chain's CDR3 is CASSSGDSIYEQYF. CDR3 coding DNA: TGTGCCAGCAGTTCTGGGGACAGTATCTACGAGCAGTACTTC.

Comments on this clone: An end of the junction does not agree with germline; a read error may underlie this. The V gene is TRBV27, the J gene TRBJ2-7; 8 bases map to TRBD1. This CDR3 has 14 residues. Per the germline V gene, CDR1 is MNHEY and CDR2 is SMNVEV (reference sequence). In nucleotides, the CDR3 is TGTGCCAGCAGACGACAGGGGACAAGCTGGAGTGAGTTGTTC. This codes for CASRRQGTSWSELF.

V and J are TRBV5-5 and TRBJ1-2; D ambiguous. CDR1 and CDR2 (germline): SGHKS, YYEKEE (reference sequence). This CDR3 is built from 12 residues. V gave up 2 bases and J gave up 7 bases, with 9 bases separating them. CDR3 in amino acids: CASSLGSFGYTF. In DNA form, the CDR3 reads TGTGCCAGCAGCTTAGGGAGCTTTGGCTACACCTTC. The variable domain in full, with the rest retrieved from reference TRBV5-5 and TRBJ1-2, is DAGVTQSPTHLIKTRGQQVTLRCSPISGHKSVSWYQQVLGQGPQFIFQYYEKEERGRGNFPDRFSARQFPNYSSELNVNALLLGDSALYLCASSLGSFGYTFGSGTRLTVV.

This clone was detected only once. The CDR3 DNA reads TGTGCCAGCAGCCGCCGGGACAGGCATGGCTACACCTTC. This translates into CASSRRDRHGYTF. V is TRBV3-1 (or the pseudogene TRBV3-2) and J is TRBJ1-2; 8 bases agree with TRBD1. The CDR3 covers 13 residues. Trimming cost V 4 bases and J 6 bases; bases outside gene matches: 4. In germline, CDR1 is LGHDT, CDR2 YNNKEL (reference sequence).

This chain connects TRBV21-1 to TRBJ2-2; the D segment call TRBD1 is taken from the table without a DNA check. TRBV21-1 is a recognized pseudogene. This CDR3 is built from 18 residues. The CDR3, as DNA: TGTGCCAGCAGCAAAGGGTGCGGGACAGGGGATATCGCCGGGGAGCTGTTTTTT. Encoded protein: CASSKGCGTGDIAGELFF.

The chain combines TRBV5-1 with TRBJ2-2, with unresolved D. CDR3 size: 14 residues. Germline loops: CDR1 SGHRS, CDR2 YFSETQ. Trimming cost V 0 bases and J 2 bases, with 5 bases left between them. Here the CDR3 DNA reads TGCGCCAGCAGCTTGGACAGCAACACCGGGGAGCTGTTTTTT. This gives the protein CASSLDSNTGELFF. Based on the CDR3 plus reference TRBV5-1 and TRBJ2-2, the full variable domain is KAGVTQTPRYLIKTRGQQVTLSCSPISGHRSVSWYQQTPGQGLQFLFEYFSETQRNKGNFPGRFSGRQFSNSRSEMNVSTLELGDSALYLCASSLDSNTGELFFGEGSRLTVL.

The chain employs TRBV2 and TRBJ2-7; 11 positions match TRBD1. Trimming at V came to 7 bases and at J to 4 bases, leaving 6 bases not matched to a gene. The length of the CDR3 is 14 residues. The germline V gene encodes CDR1 SNHLY and CDR2 FYNNEI. The CDR3 reads CASKWDRGWYEQYF. The CDR3 nucleotides read TGTGCCAGCAAATGGGACAGGGGGTGGTACGAGCAGTACTTC. Full variable domain (missing parts from reference TRBV2 and TRBJ2-7): EPEVTQTPSHQVTQMGQEVILRCVPISNHLYFYWYRQILGQKVEFLVSFYNNEISEKSEIFDDQFSVERPDGSNFTLKIRSTKLEDSAMYFCASKWDRGWYEQYFGPGTRLTVT.

The genes are TRBV19 and TRBJ1-2, with D uncertain. The CDR3 length is 13 residues. Trimming took off 7 bases at V and 4 bases at J, with 13 bases between the two ends. Germline CDR1 reads LNHDA; CDR2 reads SQIVND (reference sequence). In DNA form, the CDR3 reads TGTGCCAGTACCCTCCTCGGCGGCTATGGCTACACCTTC. Amino acids: CASTLLGGYGYTF. The complete variable domain, with remaining parts taken from reference TRBV19 and TRBJ1-2, reads DGGITQSPKYLFRKEGQNVTLSCEQNLNHDAMYWYRQDPGQGLRLIYYSQIVNDFQKGDIAEGYSVSREKKESFPLTVTSAQKNPTAFYLCASTLLGGYGYTFGSGTRLTVV.

The J gene is TRBJ2-1, the V gene TRBV14; D is unresolved. From germline, CDR1 is SGHDN and CDR2 FVKESK. The CDR3 extends over 12 amino acids. V lost 4 bases to trimming and J lost 5 bases, with 6 bases between them. In DNA, the CDR3 is TGTGCCAGCAGCCCAATCAACAATGAGCAGTTCTTC. Translated, it gives CASSPINNEQFF.

This clone appeared once. This chain links TRBV29-1 with TRBJ2-3; TRBD1 agrees at 7 bases. This CDR3 is 16 amino acids long. Germline V gene sequence: CDR1 SQVTM, CDR2 ANQGSEA. V trimming: 1 base; J trimming: 0 bases; junction bases outside the gene matches: 7. Written as DNA, the CDR3 is TGCAGCGTTGAAGTCTTTGCAGGGGGTAGCACAGATACGCAGTATTTT. This encodes CSVEVFAGGSTDTQYF.

The chain joins TRBV19 to TRBJ2-1, with a possible D match to TRBD1 (6 bases). The CDR3 length is 14 residues. Trimming removed 10 bases from V and 2 bases from J, with 15 bases in between. Per germline, CDR1 LNHDA and CDR2 SQIVND (reference sequence). The CDR3 DNA is TGTGCCACAGGGGCCGTGGATACCTACAATGAGCAGTTCTTC. Amino acid sequence: CATGAVDTYNEQFF.

The chain links TRBV29-1 to TRBJ2-3; 13 positions agree with TRBD2. The CDR3 has 14 residues. V lost 8 bases and J lost 4; bases outside the gene matches: 6. Germline V gives CDR1 SQVTM, CDR2 ANQGSEA. The CDR3 bases are TGCAGCCACTCACTAGCGGGAGGGCCAGATACGCAGTATTTT. Its protein product is CSHSLAGGPDTQYF.

The chain couples TRBV5-6 to TRBJ2-3, with TRBD2 as a possible D gene (6 bases). The CDR3 has 16 amino acids. Germline V gives CDR1 SGHDT, CDR2 YYEEEE. Deletions cut 5 bases from V and 2 bases from J, with 18 bases between. CDR3 sequence (DNA): TGTGCCAGCAGTCATACTAGGCGGGATAACACAGATACGCAGTATTTT. This sequence encodes CASSHTRRDNTDTQYF.

V gene TRBV5-6 combines with J gene TRBJ2-7, with D tentatively TRBD1 (6 bases). The germline V gene has CDR1 SGHDT and CDR2 YYEEEE. The V end lost 7 bases, the J end lost 0 bases, and 11 bases lay between the germline ends. The CDR3 spans 13 residues. CDR3 nucleotide sequence: TGTGCCAGCGGGGACAAGAGCTCCTACGAGCAGTACTTC. Translating gives CASGDKSSYEQYF.